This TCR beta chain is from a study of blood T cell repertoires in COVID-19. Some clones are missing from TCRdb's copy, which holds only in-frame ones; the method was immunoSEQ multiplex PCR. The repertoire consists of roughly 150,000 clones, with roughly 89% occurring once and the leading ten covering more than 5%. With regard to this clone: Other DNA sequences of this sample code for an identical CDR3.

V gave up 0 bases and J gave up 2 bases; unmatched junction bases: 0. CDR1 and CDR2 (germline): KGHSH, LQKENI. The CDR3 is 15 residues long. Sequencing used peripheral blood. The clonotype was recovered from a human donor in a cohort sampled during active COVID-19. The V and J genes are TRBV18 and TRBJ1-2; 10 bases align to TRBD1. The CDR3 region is CASSPPDRGNYGYTF. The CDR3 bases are TGTGCCAGCTCACCACCGGACAGGGGGAACTATGGCTACACCTTC.